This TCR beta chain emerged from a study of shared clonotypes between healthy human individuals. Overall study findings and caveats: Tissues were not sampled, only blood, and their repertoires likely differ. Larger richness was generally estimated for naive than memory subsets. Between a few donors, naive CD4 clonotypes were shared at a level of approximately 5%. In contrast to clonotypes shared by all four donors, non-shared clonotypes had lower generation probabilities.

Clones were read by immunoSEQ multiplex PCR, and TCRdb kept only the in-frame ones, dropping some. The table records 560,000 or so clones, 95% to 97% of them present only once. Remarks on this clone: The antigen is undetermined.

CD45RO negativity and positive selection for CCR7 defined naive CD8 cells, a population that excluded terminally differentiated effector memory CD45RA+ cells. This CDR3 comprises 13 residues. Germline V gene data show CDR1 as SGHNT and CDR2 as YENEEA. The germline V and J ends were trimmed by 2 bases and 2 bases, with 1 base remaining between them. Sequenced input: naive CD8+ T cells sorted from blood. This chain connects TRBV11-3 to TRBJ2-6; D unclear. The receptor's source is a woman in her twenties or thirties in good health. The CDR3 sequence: CASSLPGANVLTF. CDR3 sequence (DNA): TGTGCCAGCAGCTTACCTGGGGCCAACGTCCTGACTTTC.